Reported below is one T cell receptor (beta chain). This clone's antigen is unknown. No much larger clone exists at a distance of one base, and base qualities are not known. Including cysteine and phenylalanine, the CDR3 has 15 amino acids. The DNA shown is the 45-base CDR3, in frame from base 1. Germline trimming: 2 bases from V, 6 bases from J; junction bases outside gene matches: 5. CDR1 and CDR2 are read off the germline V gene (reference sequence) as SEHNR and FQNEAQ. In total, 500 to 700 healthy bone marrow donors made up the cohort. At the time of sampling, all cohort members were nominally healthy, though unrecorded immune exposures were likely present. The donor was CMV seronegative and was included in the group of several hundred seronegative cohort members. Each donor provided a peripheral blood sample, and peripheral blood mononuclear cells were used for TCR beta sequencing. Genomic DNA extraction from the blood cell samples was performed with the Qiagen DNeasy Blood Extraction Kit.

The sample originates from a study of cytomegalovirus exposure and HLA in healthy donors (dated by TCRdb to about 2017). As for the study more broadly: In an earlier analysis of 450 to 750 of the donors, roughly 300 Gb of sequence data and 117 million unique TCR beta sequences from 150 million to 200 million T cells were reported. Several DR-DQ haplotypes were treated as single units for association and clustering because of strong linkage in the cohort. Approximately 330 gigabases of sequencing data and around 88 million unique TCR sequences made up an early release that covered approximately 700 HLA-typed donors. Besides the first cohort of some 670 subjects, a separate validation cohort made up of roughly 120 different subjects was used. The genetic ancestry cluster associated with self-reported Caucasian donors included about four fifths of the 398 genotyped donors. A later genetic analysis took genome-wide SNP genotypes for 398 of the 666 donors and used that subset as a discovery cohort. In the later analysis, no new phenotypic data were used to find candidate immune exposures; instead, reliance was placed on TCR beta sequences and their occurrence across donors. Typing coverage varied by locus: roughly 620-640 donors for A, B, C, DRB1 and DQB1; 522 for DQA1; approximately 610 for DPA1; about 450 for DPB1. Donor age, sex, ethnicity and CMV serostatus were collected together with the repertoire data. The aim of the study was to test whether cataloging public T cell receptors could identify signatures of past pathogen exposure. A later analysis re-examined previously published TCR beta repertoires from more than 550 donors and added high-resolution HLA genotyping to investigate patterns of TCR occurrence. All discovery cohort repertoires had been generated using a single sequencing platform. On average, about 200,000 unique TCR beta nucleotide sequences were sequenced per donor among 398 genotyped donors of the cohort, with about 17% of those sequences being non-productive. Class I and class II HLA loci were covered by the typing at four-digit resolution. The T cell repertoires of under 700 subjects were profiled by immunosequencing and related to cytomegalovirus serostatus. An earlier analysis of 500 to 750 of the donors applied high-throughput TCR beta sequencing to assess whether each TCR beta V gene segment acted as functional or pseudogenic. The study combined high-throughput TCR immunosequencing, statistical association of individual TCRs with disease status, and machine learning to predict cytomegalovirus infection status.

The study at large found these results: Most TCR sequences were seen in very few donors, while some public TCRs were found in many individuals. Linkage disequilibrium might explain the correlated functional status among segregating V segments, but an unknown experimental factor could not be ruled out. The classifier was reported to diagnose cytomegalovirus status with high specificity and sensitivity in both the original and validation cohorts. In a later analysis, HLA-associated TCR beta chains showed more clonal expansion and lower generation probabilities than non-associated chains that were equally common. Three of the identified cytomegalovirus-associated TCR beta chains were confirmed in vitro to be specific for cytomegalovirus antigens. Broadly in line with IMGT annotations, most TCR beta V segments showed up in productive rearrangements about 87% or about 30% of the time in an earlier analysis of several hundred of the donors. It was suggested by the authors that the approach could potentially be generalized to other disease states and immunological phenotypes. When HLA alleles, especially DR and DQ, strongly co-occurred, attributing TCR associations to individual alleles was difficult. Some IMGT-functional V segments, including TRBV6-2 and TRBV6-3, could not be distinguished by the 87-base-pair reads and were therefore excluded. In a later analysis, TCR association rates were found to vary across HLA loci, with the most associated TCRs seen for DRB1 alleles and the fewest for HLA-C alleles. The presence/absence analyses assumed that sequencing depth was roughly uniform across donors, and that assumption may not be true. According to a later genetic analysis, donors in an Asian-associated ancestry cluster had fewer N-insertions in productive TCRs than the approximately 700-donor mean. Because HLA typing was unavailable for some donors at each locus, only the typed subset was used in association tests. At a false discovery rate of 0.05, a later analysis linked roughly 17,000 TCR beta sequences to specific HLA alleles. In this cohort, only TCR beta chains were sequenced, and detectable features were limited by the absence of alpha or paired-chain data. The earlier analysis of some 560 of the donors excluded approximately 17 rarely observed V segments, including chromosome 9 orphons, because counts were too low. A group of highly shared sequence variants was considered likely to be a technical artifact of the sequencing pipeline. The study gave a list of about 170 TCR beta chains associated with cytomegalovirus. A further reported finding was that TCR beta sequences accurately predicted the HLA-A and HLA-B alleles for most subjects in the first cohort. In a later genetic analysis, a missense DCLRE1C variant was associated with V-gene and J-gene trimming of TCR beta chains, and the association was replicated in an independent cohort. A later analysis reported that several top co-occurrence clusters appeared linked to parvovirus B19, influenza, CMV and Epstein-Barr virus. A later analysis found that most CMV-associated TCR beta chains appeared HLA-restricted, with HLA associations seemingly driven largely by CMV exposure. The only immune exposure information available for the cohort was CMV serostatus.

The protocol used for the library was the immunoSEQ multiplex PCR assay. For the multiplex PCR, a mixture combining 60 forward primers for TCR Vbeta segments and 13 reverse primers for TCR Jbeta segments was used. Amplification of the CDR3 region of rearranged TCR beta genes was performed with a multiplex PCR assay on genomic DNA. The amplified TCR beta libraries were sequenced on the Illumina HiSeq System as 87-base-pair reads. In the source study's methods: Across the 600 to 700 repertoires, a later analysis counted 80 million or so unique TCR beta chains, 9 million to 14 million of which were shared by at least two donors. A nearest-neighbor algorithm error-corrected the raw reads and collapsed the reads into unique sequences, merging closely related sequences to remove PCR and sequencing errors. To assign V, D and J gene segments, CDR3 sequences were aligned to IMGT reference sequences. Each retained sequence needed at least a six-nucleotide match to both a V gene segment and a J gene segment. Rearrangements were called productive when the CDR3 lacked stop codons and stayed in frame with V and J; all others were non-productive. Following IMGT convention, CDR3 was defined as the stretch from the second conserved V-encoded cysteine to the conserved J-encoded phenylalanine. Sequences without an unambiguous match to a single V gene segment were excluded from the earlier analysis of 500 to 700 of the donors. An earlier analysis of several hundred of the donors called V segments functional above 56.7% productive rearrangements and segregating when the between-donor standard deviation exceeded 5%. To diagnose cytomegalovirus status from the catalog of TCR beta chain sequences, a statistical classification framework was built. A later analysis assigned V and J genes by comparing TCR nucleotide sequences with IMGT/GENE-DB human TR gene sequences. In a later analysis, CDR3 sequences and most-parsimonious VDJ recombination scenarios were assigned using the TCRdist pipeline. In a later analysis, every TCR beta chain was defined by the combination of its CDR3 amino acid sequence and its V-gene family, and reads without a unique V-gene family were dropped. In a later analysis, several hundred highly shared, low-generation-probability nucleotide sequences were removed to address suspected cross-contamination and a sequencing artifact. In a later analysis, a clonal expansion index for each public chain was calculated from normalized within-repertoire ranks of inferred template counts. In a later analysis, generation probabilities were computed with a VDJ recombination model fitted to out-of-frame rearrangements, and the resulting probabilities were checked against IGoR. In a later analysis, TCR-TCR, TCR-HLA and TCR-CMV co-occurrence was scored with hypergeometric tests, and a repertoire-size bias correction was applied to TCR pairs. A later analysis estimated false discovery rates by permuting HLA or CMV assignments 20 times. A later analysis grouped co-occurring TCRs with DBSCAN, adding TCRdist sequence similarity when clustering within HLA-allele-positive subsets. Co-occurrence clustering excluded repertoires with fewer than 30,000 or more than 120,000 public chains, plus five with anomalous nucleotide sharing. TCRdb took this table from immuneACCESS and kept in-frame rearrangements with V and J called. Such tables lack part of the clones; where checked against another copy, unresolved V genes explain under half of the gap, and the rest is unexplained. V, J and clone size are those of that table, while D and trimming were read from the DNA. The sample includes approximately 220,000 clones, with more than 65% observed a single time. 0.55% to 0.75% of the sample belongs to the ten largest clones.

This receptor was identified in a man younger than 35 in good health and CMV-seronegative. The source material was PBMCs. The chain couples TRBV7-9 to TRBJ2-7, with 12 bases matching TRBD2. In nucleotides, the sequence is TGTGCCAGCAGCTTACTAGCGGGAGGGGGGGGCGAGCAGTACTTC. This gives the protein CASSLLAGGGGEQYF.